Presented here are 15 T cell receptor beta chains from one specimen sequenced in a study of T cell clones after liver transplantation. Only in-frame clones appear in the TCRdb table, and some are missing; sequencing was by immunoSEQ multiplex PCR. The table has about 11,000 clones, approximately 74% seen once. The sample consisted of CD4+ T cells from blood, taken less than 33 months after liver transplant. These receptors all come from a human patient who received a liver transplant. Some of the T cells may derive from the graft donor.

The CDR3 reads CASSLAYRGEQYF. CDR3 nucleotide sequence: TGTGCCAGCAGCTTAGCCTACAGGGGCGAGCAGTACTTC. The chain carries TRBV7-8 and TRBJ2-7, with 7 nucleotides matching TRBD1. This CDR3 comprises 13 residues. V lost 0 bases, J lost 6 bases, and 2 bases stayed unmatched. CDR1 SGHVS and CDR2 FQNEAQ come from the germline V gene. Combining the CDR3 with reference TRBV7-8 and TRBJ2-7 gives the whole variable domain GAGVSQSPRYKVAKRGQDVALRCDPISGHVSLFWYQQALGQGPEFLTYFQNEAQLDKSGLPSDRFFAERPEGSVSTLKIQRTQQEDSAVYLCASSLAYRGEQYFGPGTRLTVT.

By its share, this clone is large. The J gene is TRBJ1-3, the V gene TRBV6-5; a weak D match, TRBD1 (6 bases). Germline V lookup: CDR1 MNHEY, CDR2 SVGAGI. V was trimmed by 6 bases and J by 8 bases, leaving 14 bases between them. The CDR3 covers 13 residues. The CDR3 loop is CASSPGGADTIYF. CDR3 sequence (DNA): TGTGCCAGCAGCCCCGGGGGGGCGGACACCATATATTTT.

V is TRBV28 and J is TRBJ2-7; D may be TRBD1 (5 bases). The germline gives CDR1 MDHEN, CDR2 SYDVKM. V was pared by 4 bases and J by 3 bases, with 7 bases between. This CDR3 contains 12 residues. This CDR3 is CASSWTNYEQYF. CDR3 bases: TGTGCCAGCAGTTGGACAAACTACGAGCAGTACTTC.

The chain joins TRBV10-2 to TRBJ2-5, with 7 bases fitting TRBD1. V trimming: 2 bases; J trimming: 5 bases; junction bases outside the gene matches: 11. Germline CDR1 is WSHSY and CDR2 is SAAADI. This CDR3 contains 16 residues. This CDR3 reads CASSESRGRIRETQYF. CDR3 in DNA: TGCGCCAGCAGTGAGAGTAGGGGGCGGATCCGTGAGACCCAGTACTTC.

The J gene is TRBJ2-1, the V gene TRBV6-1; 10 bases match TRBD1. Germline V CDR1 and CDR2: MNHNS, SASEGT. J gave up 7 bases and V 4 bases, and 4 bases lay outside the gene matches. This CDR3 has 14 residues. CDR3 protein: CASSGTGGGNEQFF. Here the CDR3 DNA reads TGTGCCAGCAGTGGGACAGGGGGTGGAAATGAGCAGTTCTTC.

This clone was detected only once. V and J are TRBV19 and TRBJ1-1, with a weak D call TRBD1 (6 bases). CDR1 is LNHDA and CDR2 is SQIVND in the germline V gene (reference sequence). This CDR3 is built from 16 residues. Trimming stripped 0 bases from V and 3 bases from J, with 14 bases between. This chain's CDR3 is CASSIDIFDRHTEAFF. In nucleotides, the CDR3 is TGTGCCAGTAGTATAGATATTTTTGACAGGCACACTGAAGCTTTCTTT.

V is TRBV2 and J is TRBJ2-1; D gene unclear. V lost 6 bases and J lost 0, with 12 bases in between. CDR3 length: 15 amino acids. Germline CDR1 reads SNHLY; CDR2 reads FYNNEI. In nucleotides, the CDR3 is TGTGCCAGCAGGGGCGACGGAAGCTCCTACAATGAGCAGTTCTTC. Translated: CASRGDGSSYNEQFF.

The V and J genes are TRBV10-2 and TRBJ2-2; D is ambiguous. Germline V gives CDR1 WSHSY, CDR2 SAAADI. Trimming removed 0 bases at V and 9 bases at J, with 2 bases between. CDR3 length: 11 residues. The CDR3 DNA reads TGCGCCAGCAGTGAGTCTTGGGAGCTGTTTTTT. Amino acids: CASSESWELFF.

This chain joins TRBV5-6 and TRBJ2-1; D gene ambiguous. Trimming took 0 bases from V and 7 from J, leaving 5 bases between them. Germline CDR1 reads SGHDT; CDR2 reads YYEEEE. This CDR3 has 12 amino acids. The DNA for the CDR3 is TGTGCCAGCAGCTTGGCCTGGAATGAGCAGTTCTTC. Encoded protein: CASSLAWNEQFF. Combining the CDR3 with reference TRBV5-6 and TRBJ2-1 gives the whole variable domain DAGVTQSPTHLIKTRGQQVTLRCSPKSGHDTVSWYQQALGQGPQFIFQYYEEEERQRGNFPDRFSGHQFPNYSSELNVNALLLGDSALYLCASSLAWNEQFFGPGTRLTVL.

The chain combines TRBV4-1 with TRBJ2-5; D could derive from TRBD1 or TRBD2 (5 bases each). Trimming removed 4 bases at V and 1 base at J, with 10 bases between. Germline CDR1 MGHRA, CDR2 YSYEKL. This CDR3 spans 14 amino acids. In DNA, the CDR3 is TGCGCCAGCAGCCCGGGACCGCTCCAAGAGACCCAGTACTTC. It is translated as CASSPGPLQETQYF.

Sample share makes this clone medium-sized. The rearrangement links TRBV29-1 to TRBJ1-1; 7 nucleotides line up with TRBD1. Germline V gene sequence: CDR1 SQVTM, CDR2 ANQGSEA. The ends lost 5 bases at V and 9 bases at J; junction bases unmatched: 9. The CDR3 runs 12 residues. The CDR3 DNA sequence: TGCAGCGTTCTGATACCACAGGGGAAAGCTTTCTTT. This codes for CSVLIPQGKAFF.

The chain recombines TRBV6-6 with TRBJ1-5; 7 bases are shared with TRBD1. The trim removed 4 bases at V and 8 bases at J, leaving 8 bases unmatched. CDR1 is MNHNY and CDR2 is SVGAGI in the germline V gene (reference sequence). The CDR3 runs 14 residues. CDR3: CASSLETGSEPQHF. CDR3 DNA sequence: TGTGCCAGCAGTTTAGAGACAGGGTCTGAGCCCCAGCATTTT.

Only a few counts were recorded for this clone. This chain joins TRBV4-3 and TRBJ1-6, with no clear D. Per the germline V gene, CDR1 is LGHNA and CDR2 is YSLEER. The CDR3 is 15 amino acids. The V and J ends lost 3 bases and 10 bases respectively, with 16 bases between them. The CDR3: CASSQPNIVDSPLHF. The CDR3 region has the DNA TGCGCCAGCAGCCAGCCGAACATTGTGGACTCACCCCTCCACTTT.

This chain joins TRBV10-2 and TRBJ2-5, with D tentatively TRBD1 (6 bases). This CDR3 comprises 14 residues. Germline assignment: CDR1 WSHSY and CDR2 SAAADI. V shed 5 bases and J shed 2 bases, with 12 bases lying between them. The DNA for the CDR3 is TGCGCCAGCAGTAAGGGGGAAGAACAAGAGACCCAGTACTTC. This gives the protein CASSKGEEQETQYF.

This chain connects TRBV6-1 to TRBJ2-1; the match to TRBD2 covers 7 bases. After removal of 7 bases from V and 6 bases from J, the junction contained 6 bases not matched to a gene. CDR3 length equals 13 residues. In germline, CDR1 is MNHNS, CDR2 SASEGT. The CDR3 DNA reads as TGTGCCAGCATGGGACTACAATTCAATGAGCAGTTCTTC. Its translation: CASMGLQFNEQFF.